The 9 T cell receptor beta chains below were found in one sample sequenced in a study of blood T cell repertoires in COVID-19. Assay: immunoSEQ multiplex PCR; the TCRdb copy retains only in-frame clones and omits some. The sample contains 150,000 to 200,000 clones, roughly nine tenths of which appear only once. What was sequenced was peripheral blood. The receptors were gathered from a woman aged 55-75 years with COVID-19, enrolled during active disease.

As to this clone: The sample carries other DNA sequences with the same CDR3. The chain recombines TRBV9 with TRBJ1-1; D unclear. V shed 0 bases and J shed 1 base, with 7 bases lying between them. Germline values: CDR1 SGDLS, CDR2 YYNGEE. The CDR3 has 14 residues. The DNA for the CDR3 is TGTGCCAGCAGCGTAGAGGCGGGGAACACTGAAGCTTTCTTT. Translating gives CASSVEAGNTEAFF. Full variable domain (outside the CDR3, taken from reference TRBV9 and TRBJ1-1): DSGVTQTPKHLITATGQRVTLRCSPRSGDLSVYWYQQSLDQGLQFLIQYYNGEERAKGNILERFSAQQFPDLHSELNLSSLELGDSALYFCASSVEAGNTEAFFGQGTRLTVV.

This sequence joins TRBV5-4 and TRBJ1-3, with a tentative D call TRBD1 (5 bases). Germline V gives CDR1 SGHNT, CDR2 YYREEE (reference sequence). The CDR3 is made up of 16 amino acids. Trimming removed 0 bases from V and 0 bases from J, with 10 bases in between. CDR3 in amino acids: CASSLGRQNSGNTIYF. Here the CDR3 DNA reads TGTGCCAGCAGCTTGGGCCGACAGAACTCTGGAAACACCATATATTTT.

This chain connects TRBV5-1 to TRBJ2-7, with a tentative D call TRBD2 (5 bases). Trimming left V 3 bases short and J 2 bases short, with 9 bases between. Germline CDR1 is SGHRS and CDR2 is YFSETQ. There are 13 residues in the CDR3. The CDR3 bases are TGCGCCAGCAGCTCTAGCAGAACCTACGAGCAGTACTTC. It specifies CASSSSRTYEQYF.

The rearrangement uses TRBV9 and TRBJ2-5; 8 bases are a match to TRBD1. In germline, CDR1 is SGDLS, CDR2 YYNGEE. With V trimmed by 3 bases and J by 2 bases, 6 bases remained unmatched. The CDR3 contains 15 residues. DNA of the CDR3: TGTGCCAGCAGCGGCGACAGGGGACAGCAAGAGACCCAGTACTTC. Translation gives CASSGDRGQQETQYF.

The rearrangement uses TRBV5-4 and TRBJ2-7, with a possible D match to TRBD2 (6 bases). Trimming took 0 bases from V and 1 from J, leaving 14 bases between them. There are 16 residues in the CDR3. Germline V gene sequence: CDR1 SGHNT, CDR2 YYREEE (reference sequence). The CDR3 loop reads CASSLDRDLRSYEQYF. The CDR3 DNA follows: TGTGCCAGCAGCTTGGACCGGGACTTAAGGTCCTACGAGCAGTACTTC.

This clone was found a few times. CDR3 amino acids: CASSLYKNTEAFF. In DNA form, the CDR3 reads TGTGCCAGCAGCCTTTACAAGAACACTGAAGCTTTCTTT. J is TRBJ1-1 and V is TRBV5-8; no firm D call. With 4 bases removed from V and 1 base from J, the gap between germline ends came to 8 bases. This CDR3 is built from 13 residues. Germline assignment: CDR1 SGHTS and CDR2 YDEGEE.

This CDR3 reads CASSEYGQAFREKLFF. The CDR3 DNA reads TGTGCCAGCAGTGAATATGGGCAAGCCTTTAGGGAAAAACTGTTTTTT. The V call is TRBV6-1, the J call TRBJ1-4; unclear D gene. Trimming shortened V by 2 bases and J by 8 bases, and 18 bases separated the two germline ends. This CDR3 comprises 16 residues. Germline CDR1 is MNHNS and CDR2 is SASEGT.

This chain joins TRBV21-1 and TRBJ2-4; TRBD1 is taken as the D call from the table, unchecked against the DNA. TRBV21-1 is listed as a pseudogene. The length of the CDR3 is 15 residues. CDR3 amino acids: CASSTRQGAPDIQYF. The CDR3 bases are TGTGCCAGCAGCACCCGACAGGGGGCGCCGGACATTCAGTACTTC.

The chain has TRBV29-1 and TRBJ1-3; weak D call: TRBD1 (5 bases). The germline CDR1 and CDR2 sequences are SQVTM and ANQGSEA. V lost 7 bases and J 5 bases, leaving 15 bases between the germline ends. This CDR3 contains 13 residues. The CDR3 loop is CSGAWDFRNTIYF. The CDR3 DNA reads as TGCAGCGGCGCCTGGGACTTCAGAAACACCATATATTTT.